This T cell receptor (beta chain) was sequenced for a study of blood T cells in healthy people across ages. Broader study findings: Both higher diversity and more naive CD4+ cells marked long-lived donors when set against aged donors. Conclusively comparing naive with antigen-experienced cells was impossible with unsorted PBMCs. TCR beta diversity tracked closely with naive T cell percentage. Because donor CMV status was unknown, expanded clonotype changes were possibly confounded.

A second PCR, run for about 7 to 11 cycles, used a sample-barcoded 5' primer plus a J-beta primer mix. TCRdb itself ran the 5' RACE reads through MiXCR, one entry per CDR3 protein. The profile shows over 700,000 distinct CDR3 sequences, 40% to 65% of them singletons. This clonotype was counted a few times. Antigen specificity is unknown. The CDR3 contains 16 residues. The V gene's germline CDR1 is SGHVS and CDR2 FNYEAQ. Trimming pared 4 bases from V and 4 bases from J, leaving 14 bases between. This sequence was found in a man older than 75 in good health. Material for sequencing was blood. The gene calls are TRBV7-6 and TRBJ2-6, with D possibly being TRBD1 (6 bases). The CDR3 reads CASSSGTRSGANVLTF. The CDR3 nucleotides are TGTGCCAGCAGCTCCGGGACAAGGTCCGGGGCCAACGTCCTGACTTTC. Full variable domain (missing parts from reference TRBV7-6 and TRBJ2-6): GAGVSQSPRYKVTKRGQDVALRCDPISGHVSLYWYRQALGQGPEFLTYFNYEAQQDKSGLPNDRFSAERPEGSISTLTIQRTEQRDSAMYRCASSSGTRSGANVLTFGAGSRLTVL.